This T cell receptor (beta chain) came from a study of blood T cell repertoires in COVID-19. Whole-study context: Some COVID-19 samples were acute and others convalescent; all came from the United States, Italy and Spain. T cells, B-cell-depleted T cells, or PBMCs provided the cDNA or gDNA that served as material.

Original analysis: The assay estimated nucleated cells by amplifying reference gene primers. The repertoire was sequenced with immunoSEQ multiplex PCR; TCRdb's copy has only in-frame clones and lacks some. V, J and clone size are taken as reported in that table, and D and trimming were inferred from the DNA itself. The sample carries about 130,000 clones, about 83% recorded once. V lost 2 bases and J 2 bases, leaving 10 bases between the germline ends. Germline values: CDR1 KGHSH, CDR2 LQKENI. This CDR3 spans 14 amino acids. The receptor was isolated from a man between 60 and 75 years old with acute or convalescent COVID-19. Sequencing input: peripheral blood. V is TRBV18 and J is TRBJ2-7; D may be TRBD1 (6 bases). CDR3 DNA: TGTGCCAGCTCACCAAGCAGGGACACCTACGAGCAGTACTTC. Residues: CASSPSRDTYEQYF.